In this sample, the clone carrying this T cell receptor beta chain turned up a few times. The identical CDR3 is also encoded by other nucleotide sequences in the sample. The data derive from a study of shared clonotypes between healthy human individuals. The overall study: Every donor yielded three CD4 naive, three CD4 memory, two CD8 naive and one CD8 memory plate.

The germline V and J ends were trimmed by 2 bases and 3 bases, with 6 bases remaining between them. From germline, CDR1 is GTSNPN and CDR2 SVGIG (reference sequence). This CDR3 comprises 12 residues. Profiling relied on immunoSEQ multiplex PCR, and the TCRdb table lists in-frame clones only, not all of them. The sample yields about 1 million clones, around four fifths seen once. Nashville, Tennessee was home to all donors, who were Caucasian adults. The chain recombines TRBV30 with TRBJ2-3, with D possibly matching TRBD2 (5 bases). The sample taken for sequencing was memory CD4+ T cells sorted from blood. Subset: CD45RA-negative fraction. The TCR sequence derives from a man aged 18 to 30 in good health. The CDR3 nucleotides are TGTGCCTGGAGTCGAGGGACAGATACGCAGTATTTT. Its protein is CAWSRGTDTQYF. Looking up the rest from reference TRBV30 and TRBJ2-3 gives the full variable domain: SQTIHQWPATLVQPVGSPLSLECTVEGTSNPNLYWYRQAAGRGLQLLFYSVGIGQISSEVPQNLSASRPQDRQFILSSKKLLLSDSGFYLCAWSRGTDTQYFGPGTRLTVL.